The 21 T cell receptor beta chains below were found in one sample sequenced in a study of CD8 T cells in ankylosing spondylitis. General study results and limits: Characteristic, it appeared, of ankylosing spondylitis blood was a TCR beta motif of roughly eight highly homologous variants.

TCRdb called the 5' RACE reads again in MiXCR, with one record for every CDR3 protein. This repertoire shows 350,000 to 550,000 distinct CDR3 sequences, more than 25% found once; its top ten account for 0.89%. What these receptors recognize is not known. Material for sequencing was blood, either unsorted or a sorted T cell fraction (not recorded which). These receptors came from a male donor with ankylosing spondylitis.

The J gene is TRBJ1-5, the V gene TRBV6-5; no firm D call. Germline CDR1 is MNHEY and CDR2 is SVGAGI. The CDR3 covers 15 residues. V gave up 0 bases and J gave up 0 bases, with 6 bases separating them. The CDR3 reads CASSYSKSSNQPQHF. CDR3 nucleotides: TGTGCCAGCAGTTACTCGAAAAGTAGCAATCAGCCCCAGCATTTT.

The chain is built from TRBV20-1 and TRBJ2-5; the D gene is possibly TRBD2 (6 bases). Trimming cost V 0 bases and J 2 bases, with 13 bases left between them. The germline V gene has CDR1 DFQATT and CDR2 SNEGSKA (reference sequence). This CDR3 region has 15 residues. This CDR3 reads CSARDQGRGQETQYF. CDR3 sequence (DNA): TGCAGTGCTAGAGATCAAGGACGGGGGCAAGAGACCCAGTACTTC.

The chain combines TRBV11-3 with TRBJ2-5; maybe TRBD2 (5 bases). The CDR3 extends over 14 amino acids. V lost 5 bases and J lost 4, with 14 bases in between. The germline gives CDR1 SGHNT, CDR2 YENEEA. The CDR3 spells CASSRTRRGETQYF. The CDR3 region has the DNA TGTGCCAGCAGCCGAACCCGTCGGGGAGAGACCCAGTACTTC.

This clonotype appeared a few times. The rearrangement uses TRBV10-2 and TRBJ1-5; 7 bases are a match to TRBD1. The CDR3 totals 14 residues. Trimming cost V 7 bases and J 2 bases; bases outside gene matches: 5. In germline, CDR1 is WSHSY, CDR2 SAAADI. CDR3 region: CASTAGTGNQPQHF. CDR3 in DNA: TGCGCCAGCACCGCCGGGACAGGCAATCAGCCCCAGCATTTT.

In this sample, this clonotype turned up a few times. The genes are TRBV7-8 and TRBJ2-1; D unresolved. CDR3 length: 17 residues. CDR1 and CDR2 from the germline V gene are SGHVS and FQNEAQ. The V and J ends lost 0 bases and 0 bases respectively, with 12 bases between them. The CDR3 reads CASSLAGPSSSYNEQFF. Here the CDR3 DNA reads TGTGCCAGCAGCTTAGCAGGGCCTTCCAGCTCCTACAATGAGCAGTTCTTC.

The J gene is TRBJ2-1, the V gene TRBV5-1; D is unresolved. Trimming took 0 bases from V and 9 from J, leaving 7 bases between them. The germline gives CDR1 SGHRS, CDR2 YFSETQ. This CDR3 has 12 amino acids. CDR3 sequence: CASSLADVEQFF. The DNA for the CDR3 is TGCGCCAGCAGCTTGGCGGACGTTGAGCAGTTCTTC.

V is TRBV3-1 and J is TRBJ2-2; D not resolved. The CDR3 runs to 14 residues. Germline V CDR1 and CDR2: LGHDT, YNNKEL (reference sequence). The V and J ends lost 1 base and 7 bases respectively, with 10 bases between them. The CDR3: CASSQADWGGELFF. The CDR3 DNA follows: TGTGCCAGCAGCCAAGCCGACTGGGGCGGGGAGCTGTTTTTT.

This sequence joins TRBV12-3 or TRBV12-4 and TRBJ1-5, with a weak D call TRBD1 (6 bases). This CDR3 is built from 15 residues. The V gene lost 2 bases and the J gene lost 2 bases, with 10 bases spanning the gap. CDR3 loop: CASSLYRAGNQPQHF. CDR3 in DNA: TGTGCCAGCAGTTTATACAGGGCCGGCAATCAGCCCCAGCATTTT.

The chain combines TRBV20-1 with TRBJ2-3; D gene ambiguous. The germline gives CDR1 DFQATT, CDR2 SNEGSKA (reference sequence). This CDR3 is built from 14 residues. V was trimmed by 2 bases and J by 1 base, leaving 10 bases between them. In DNA form, the CDR3 reads TGCAGTGCTAGACTATCGGACGGCACAGATACGCAGTATTTT. It specifies CSARLSDGTDTQYF.

This clonotype showed up many times. This chain connects TRBV14 to TRBJ1-4; 9 positions match TRBD1. V shed 4 bases, J shed 4 bases, and the junction held 4 bases outside the gene matches. The CDR3 loop spans 15 amino acids. CDR1 SGHDN and CDR2 FVKESK come from the germline V gene. The CDR3 DNA sequence: TGTGCCAGCAGCCGATTGACAGGGGGTAATGAAAAACTGTTTTTT. It codes for CASSRLTGGNEKLFF. Based on the CDR3 plus reference TRBV14 and TRBJ1-4, the full variable domain is EAGVTQFPSHSVIEKGQTVTLRCDPISGHDNLYWYRRVMGKEIKFLLHFVKESKQDESGMPNNRFLAERTGGTYSTLKVQPAELEDSGVYFCASSRLTGGNEKLFFGSGTQLSVL.

This rearrangement joins TRBV5-1 to TRBJ2-1; unclear D gene. V gave up 1 base and J gave up 0 bases, with 8 bases separating them. The germline gives CDR1 SGHRS, CDR2 YFSETQ. This CDR3 has 15 amino acids. CDR3 loop: CASSLIPNSYNEQFF. CDR3 sequence (DNA): TGCGCCAGCAGCTTGATCCCCAACTCCTACAATGAGCAGTTCTTC.

This clonotype was observed a few times. The CDR3 region is CASSAQTGGQPQHF. DNA of the CDR3: TGTGCCAGCAGCGCCCAGACAGGGGGACAGCCCCAGCATTTT. V gene TRBV9 combines with J gene TRBJ1-5; 9 bases are shared with TRBD1. Germline trimming cut 3 bases from V and 7 bases from J; bases unmatched to any gene: 5. CDR3 length: 14 residues. Germline V CDR1 and CDR2: SGDLS, YYNGEE. Together with reference TRBV9 and TRBJ1-5, the CDR3 gives the full variable domain: DSGVTQTPKHLITATGQRVTLRCSPRSGDLSVYWYQQSLDQGLQFLIQYYNGEERAKGNILERFSAQQFPDLHSELNLSSLELGDSALYFCASSAQTGGQPQHFGDGTRLSIL.

This clonotype was counted between two and nine times. The chain combines TRBV20-1 with TRBJ2-1; the D is unclear. The germline V and J ends were trimmed by 3 bases and 4 bases, with 13 bases remaining between them. The germline V gene encodes CDR1 DFQATT and CDR2 SNEGSKA (reference sequence). This CDR3 contains 14 residues. The CDR3 DNA reads TGCAGTGCTAGTGGGCCCAACACATACAATGAGCAGTTCTTC. This encodes CSASGPNTYNEQFF.

The chain joins TRBV7-8 to TRBJ1-2, with D uncertain. Germline CDR1 SGHVS, CDR2 FQNEAQ. CDR3 length: 15 residues. V dropped 5 bases and J dropped 2 bases, with 15 bases sitting between them. The CDR3 loop is CASSPKAGMNYGYTF. The CDR3 DNA reads TGTGCCAGCAGCCCTAAGGCAGGAATGAACTATGGCTACACCTTC.

This clonotype turned up a few times. This rearrangement joins TRBV3-1 to TRBJ1-6; no clear D. Germline loops: CDR1 LGHDT, CDR2 YNNKEL (reference sequence). V lost 3 bases, J lost 3 bases, and 15 bases lay in between. This CDR3 has 17 residues. CDR3 DNA: TGTGCCAGCAGCCACGAAGGTCGCGTCTTCTATAATTCACCCCTCCACTTT. Amino acid sequence: CASSHEGRVFYNSPLHF.

A few counts support this clonotype. V usage is TRBV12-3 or TRBV12-4 and J usage is TRBJ2-7, with D tentatively TRBD2 (5 bases). The CDR3 length is 13 residues. V shed 2 bases and J shed 4 bases, with 9 bases lying between them. The CDR3 sequence is CASSLTREYEQYF. DNA of the CDR3: TGTGCCAGCAGTTTAACTAGGGAATACGAGCAGTACTTC.

This clonotype was seen a few times. The chain recombines TRBV20-1 with TRBJ1-1; D is ambiguous. Between the trimmed V and J ends, which lost 5 bases and 0 bases, there was a span of 10 bases. This CDR3 is 13 amino acids long. The germline V gene encodes CDR1 DFQATT and CDR2 SNEGSKA (reference sequence). The DNA of the CDR3 is TGCAGTGCTGGTCGGAACATGAACACTGAAGCTTTCTTT. It translates to CSAGRNMNTEAFF.

This clonotype was found a few times. The J gene is TRBJ2-1, the V gene TRBV5-1; the match to TRBD2 covers 9 bases. The germline gives CDR1 SGHRS, CDR2 YFSETQ. The CDR3 is 18 residues long. V shed 1 base, J shed 7 bases, and the junction held 15 bases outside the gene matches. The CDR3 nucleotides are TGCGCCAGCAGCTTGCTAACTAGCGGGCGGTTCTCGGGTAATGAGCAGTTCTTC. This encodes CASSLLTSGRFSGNEQFF.

The chain has TRBV29-1 and TRBJ2-5, with TRBD1 as a possible D gene (5 bases). V shed 3 bases and J shed 4 bases, with 18 bases lying between them. There are 15 residues in the CDR3. CDR1 is SQVTM and CDR2 is ANQGSEA in the germline V gene. CDR3 sequence reads: CSVDEGQGNRETQYF. DNA for the CDR3: TGCAGCGTTGACGAAGGGCAGGGTAATCGAGAGACCCAGTACTTC.

This clonotype has just a few counts. This sequence joins TRBV20-1 and TRBJ2-2, with 7 bases aligning to TRBD1. Germline CDR1 reads DFQATT; CDR2 reads SNEGSKA (reference sequence). The CDR3 totals 14 residues. V shed 3 bases, J shed 6 bases, and the junction held 7 bases outside the gene matches. The CDR3 DNA sequence: TGCAGTGCTAGCCTGGACAGGCTCCCCGGGGAGCTGTTTTTT. Amino acid sequence: CSASLDRLPGELFF.

This clonotype has just a few counts. The gene calls are TRBV27 and TRBJ2-3, with D possibly matching TRBD2 (5 bases). Germline V lookup: CDR1 MNHEY, CDR2 SMNVEV (reference sequence). This CDR3 is 12 amino acids long. Trimming took 6 bases from V and 6 from J, leaving 10 bases between them. The CDR3 DNA reads as TGTGCCAGCAGGGGAGCCGGCGATACGCAGTATTTT. Amino acids: CASRGAGDTQYF.